Listed here are 26 T cell receptor beta chains from one sample, sequenced in a study of blood T cell repertoires in COVID-19. Assay: immunoSEQ multiplex PCR; the TCRdb copy retains only in-frame clones and omits some. Of around 57,000 clones in the sample, around 87% were seen once. The sample was peripheral blood. These receptor sequences come from a man in his fifties with active COVID-19.

The chain employs TRBV5-1 and TRBJ1-2, with D uncertain. This CDR3 contains 14 residues. Germline V gene lookup returns CDR1 SGHRS and CDR2 YFSETQ. V was shortened by 4 bases and J by 6 bases, with 16 bases between the two germline ends. The DNA for the CDR3 is TGCGCCAGCAGCGAAAGGCCAGAGAGGAATGGCTACACCTTC. This codes for CASSERPERNGYTF.

The J gene is TRBJ2-7, the V gene TRBV6-5; perhaps TRBD2 as D (5 bases). The V end was cut by 0 bases, the J end by 7 bases, with 13 bases between. This CDR3 spans 14 amino acids. The germline V gene encodes CDR1 MNHEY and CDR2 SVGAGI. DNA of the CDR3: TGTGCCAGCAGTTACTCGAGAGGGATCTGGGAGCAGTACTTC. It yields the protein CASSYSRGIWEQYF.

V is TRBV30 and J is TRBJ2-7; 9 bases match TRBD2. CDR1 and CDR2 (germline): GTSNPN, SVGIG (reference sequence). V lost 5 bases and J lost 3; bases outside the gene matches: 14. This CDR3 has 16 residues. This CDR3 is CAWSLAGTPFNYEQYF. The CDR3 DNA reads TGTGCCTGGTCTCTAGCGGGGACCCCTTTCAACTACGAGCAGTACTTC.

The chain links TRBV6-4 to TRBJ1-6; 9 bases are shared with TRBD1. The CDR3 covers 14 residues. Per germline, CDR1 MRHNA and CDR2 SNTAGT. V gave up 4 bases and J gave up 11 bases; unmatched junction bases: 6. CDR3 nucleotide sequence: TGTGCCAGCAGTGTTAGACAGGGGGTGCCACCCCTCCACTTT. This encodes CASSVRQGVPPLHF.

The DNA for the CDR3 is TGTGCCAGCAGTAATAACCGTTTATATGGACAGGACCCCTATGGCTACACCTTC. Its protein is CASSNNRLYGQDPYGYTF. The V gene is TRBV27, the J gene TRBJ1-2; 7 bases line up with TRBD1. V was pared by 5 bases and J by 4 bases, with 19 bases of the junction left unmatched. Germline V gene lookup returns CDR1 MNHEY and CDR2 SMNVEV (reference sequence). This CDR3 is built from 18 residues.

V is TRBV5-4 and J is TRBJ2-2; 9 nucleotides match TRBD1. The ends lost 4 bases at V and 7 bases at J; junction bases unmatched: 11. CDR1 is SGHNT and CDR2 is YYREEE in the germline V gene (reference sequence). The CDR3 runs 16 residues. This CDR3 is CASSLAGTGMIGELFF. CDR3 bases: TGTGCCAGCAGCCTGGCAGGGACAGGGATGATCGGGGAGCTGTTTTTT.

This clone was seen many times. The rearrangement joins TRBV5-1 to TRBJ1-6; a weak D match, TRBD1 (5 bases). The CDR3 loop spans 14 amino acids. V lost 6 bases and J lost 7, with 14 bases in between. CDR1 and CDR2 (germline): SGHRS, YFSETQ. The CDR3 DNA follows: TGCGCCAGCACTAAGGACATATTGAATTCACCCCTCCACTTT. Protein sequence: CASTKDILNSPLHF. Looking up the rest from reference TRBV5-1 and TRBJ1-6 gives the full variable domain: KAGVTQTPRYLIKTRGQQVTLSCSPISGHRSVSWYQQTPGQGLQFLFEYFSETQRNKGNFPGRFSGRQFSNSRSEMNVSTLELGDSALYLCASTKDILNSPLHFGNGTRLTVT.

In this sample, this clone turned up a few times. V usage is TRBV19 and J usage is TRBJ1-5, with D perhaps matching TRBD1 (6 bases). V was trimmed by 1 base and J by 3 bases, leaving 10 bases between them. The CDR3 contains 15 residues. Germline V gives CDR1 LNHDA, CDR2 SQIVND (reference sequence). Written as DNA, the CDR3 is TGTGCCAGTAGTATAGTGGGGGCTCACAATCAGCCCCAGCATTTT. Its translation: CASSIVGAHNQPQHF.

The chain carries TRBV11-2 and TRBJ2-3; D perhaps matches TRBD2 (5 bases). Trimming removed 1 base at V and 3 bases at J, with 14 bases between. CDR3 length equals 16 residues. Germline loops: CDR1 SGHAT, CDR2 FQNNGV. This chain's CDR3 is CASSLGIGSWTDTQYF. CDR3 bases: TGTGCCAGCAGCTTAGGTATAGGGAGCTGGACAGATACGCAGTATTTT. The variable domain in full, with the rest retrieved from reference TRBV11-2 and TRBJ2-3, is EAGVAQSPRYKIIEKRQSVAFWCNPISGHATLYWYQQILGQGPKLLIQFQNNGVVDDSQLPKDRFSAERLKGVDSTLKIQPAKLEDSAVYLCASSLGIGSWTDTQYFGPGTRLTVL.

J is TRBJ2-3 and V is TRBV7-2, with 8 nucleotides matching TRBD1. Unmatched junction bases numbered 5, after V lost 4 bases and J lost 5 bases. Germline V gives CDR1 SGHTA, CDR2 FQGNSA. CDR3 size: 14 residues. The CDR3 here is CASSSRTGRDTQYF. The CDR3 DNA is TGTGCCAGCAGCTCCAGGACAGGGCGAGATACGCAGTATTTT.

The V and J genes are TRBV18 and TRBJ2-7; TRBD1 matches at 10 bases. The length of the CDR3 is 18 residues. CDR1 is KGHSH and CDR2 is LQKENI in the germline V gene. Unmatched junction bases numbered 11, after V lost 3 bases and J lost 0 bases. CDR3 nucleotide sequence: TGTGCCAGCTCACCCCTCCGGGACAGGGGCCAAAGCTCCTACGAGCAGTACTTC. The encoded protein is CASSPLRDRGQSSYEQYF.

The chain combines TRBV19 with TRBJ1-4, with 8 nucleotides matching TRBD1. The CDR3 spans 15 residues. Germline CDR1 is LNHDA and CDR2 is SQIVND (reference sequence). J was trimmed by 4 bases and V by 3 bases; bases with no gene match: 4. CDR3 DNA sequence: TGTGCCAGTAGTATTATCGACAGGGGTAATGAAAAACTGTTTTTT. It encodes CASSIIDRGNEKLFF.

The chain joins TRBV28 to TRBJ2-7, with 7 bases fitting TRBD2. The CDR3 covers 13 residues. The V and J ends lost 6 bases and 2 bases, in that order; junction bases with no gene match: 4. Germline V lookup: CDR1 MDHEN, CDR2 SYDVKM. The CDR3 loop reads CASSPSGPYEQYF. The DNA of the CDR3 is TGTGCCAGCAGCCCTAGCGGTCCCTACGAGCAGTACTTC.

V gene TRBV2 combines with J gene TRBJ1-1; D gene uncertain. Trimming stripped 3 bases from V and 1 base from J, with 9 bases between. CDR1 and CDR2 from the germline V gene are SNHLY and FYNNEI. This CDR3 contains 14 residues. Written as DNA, the CDR3 is TGTGCCAGCAGTGACAAACAGAAGAACACTGAAGCTTTCTTT. This translates into CASSDKQKNTEAFF.

This chain uses TRBV6-5 with TRBJ2-5; D possibly corresponds to TRBD2 (5 bases). This CDR3 is built from 13 residues. The ends were cut back, 5 bases at V and 2 bases at J, with 9 bases in the middle. CDR1 and CDR2 from the germline V gene are MNHEY and SVGAGI. The CDR3 reads CASSQRRQETQYF. The CDR3 DNA follows: TGTGCCAGCAGTCAAAGGAGGCAAGAGACCCAGTACTTC.

This chain joins TRBV10-2 and TRBJ2-1; unclear D gene. This CDR3 contains 13 residues. V was shortened by 4 bases and J by 7 bases, with 11 bases between the two germline ends. Germline V gives CDR1 WSHSY, CDR2 SAAADI. The DNA for the CDR3 is TGCGCCAGCAGTGCCCAAATCGGGAATGAGCAGTTCTTC. It yields the protein CASSAQIGNEQFF.

The rearrangement links TRBV15 to TRBJ2-3, with D hard to call. Trimming removed 4 bases at V and 5 bases at J, with 7 bases between. Germline V CDR1 and CDR2: LNHNV, YYDKDF (reference sequence). This CDR3 has 12 residues. The CDR3 sequence: CATSIRRDTQYF. Here the CDR3 DNA reads TGTGCCACCAGCATCCGTCGAGATACGCAGTATTTT.

V usage is TRBV3-1 (or the pseudogene TRBV3-2) and J usage is TRBJ2-1, with D maybe TRBD1 (6 bases). The V gene's germline CDR1 is LGHDT and CDR2 YNNKEL (reference sequence). CDR3 size: 17 residues. With 1 base removed from V and 4 bases from J, the gap between germline ends came to 17 bases. The CDR3 region has the DNA TGTGCCAGCAGCCAAGTGGCAGGGGCTCTGATATACAATGAGCAGTTCTTC. Protein sequence: CASSQVAGALIYNEQFF.

In its sample, this clone was seen once. The V call is TRBV7-2, the J call TRBJ2-3, with D tentatively TRBD1 (6 bases). V shed 0 bases and J shed 2 bases, with 6 bases lying between them. The CDR3 runs 14 residues. The V gene's germline CDR1 is SGHTA and CDR2 FQGNSA. The CDR3 here is CASSLAGHTDTQYF. The CDR3 nucleotides are TGTGCCAGCAGCTTAGCGGGACACACAGATACGCAGTATTTT.

The chain is built from TRBV28 and TRBJ1-4, with D possibly being TRBD1 (5 bases). The CDR3 loop spans 20 amino acids. Trimming pared 7 bases from V and 3 bases from J, leaving 30 bases between. Germline CDR1 is MDHEN and CDR2 is SYDVKM. This CDR3 reads CASTPYPGRAPIRANEKLFF. For the CDR3, the DNA is TGTGCCAGCACTCCCTACCCAGGCAGGGCCCCAATTAGGGCTAATGAAAAACTGTTTTTT.

The chain uses TRBV7-2 and TRBJ2-7; possibly TRBD1 for D (5 bases). CDR1 and CDR2 (germline): SGHTA, FQGNSA. Trimming shortened V by 6 bases and J by 1 base, and 10 bases separated the two germline ends. The CDR3 extends over 13 amino acids. CDR3 loop: CASSPDISYEQYF. The CDR3 DNA sequence: TGTGCCAGCAGTCCGGACATTTCCTACGAGCAGTACTTC.

The genes are TRBV10-3 and TRBJ2-1; TRBD1 aligns across 7 bases. Per the germline V gene, CDR1 is ENHRY and CDR2 is SYGVKD. With V trimmed by 4 bases and J by 0 bases, 6 bases remained unmatched. This CDR3 region has 16 residues. Here the CDR3 DNA reads TGTGCCATCAGTGGACAGGGACCCAGCTCCTACAATGAGCAGTTCTTC. It codes for CAISGQGPSSYNEQFF.

The chain recombines TRBV6-5 with TRBJ2-3; D might be TRBD2 (7 bases). Germline V gene sequence: CDR1 MNHEY, CDR2 SVGAGI. Trimming cost V 4 bases and J 5 bases, with 13 bases left between them. The CDR3 consists of 14 residues. The DNA of the CDR3 is TGTGCCAGCAGTTGGGGGAGGGGGGTAGATACGCAGTATTTT. Its protein product is CASSWGRGVDTQYF.

This rearrangement joins TRBV9 to TRBJ2-3; TRBD2 agrees at 9 bases. Trimming cost V 5 bases and J 3 bases; bases outside gene matches: 1. The germline gives CDR1 SGDLS, CDR2 YYNGEE. CDR3 size: 13 residues. The CDR3 region is CASSSGRTDTQYF. In DNA, the CDR3 is TGTGCCAGCAGTAGCGGGAGAACAGATACGCAGTATTTT.

V is TRBV5-1 and J is TRBJ2-7; 14 bases map to TRBD2. The CDR3 has 16 residues. Germline V gene lookup returns CDR1 SGHRS and CDR2 YFSETQ. J lost 2 bases, V lost 2 bases, and 3 bases had no gene match. The CDR3 is CASSLPGLAGAYEQYF. Here the CDR3 DNA reads TGCGCCAGCAGCTTACCGGGACTAGCGGGGGCCTACGAGCAGTACTTC.

This chain joins TRBV27 and TRBJ2-1; TRBD2 matches at 9 bases. The CDR3 spans 11 residues. The V and J ends lost 8 bases and 8 bases, in that order; junction bases with no gene match: 1. CDR1 is MNHEY and CDR2 is SMNVEV in the germline V gene (reference sequence). The CDR3 region has the DNA TGTGCCAGCGGCGGGAGGGATGAGCAGTTCTTC. Its translation is CASGGRDEQFF.